These T cell receptor beta chains were read from a single sample in a study of post-analysis software for immune sequencing data. TCRdb reprocessed the PCR reads via MiXCR and lists one record per CDR3 protein. Of about 620,000 distinct CDR3 sequences listed, about 44% are singletons. Material for sequencing was blood. The receptors originated from a girl between 10 and 17 years old with multiple sclerosis. The CDR3 runs from the conserved cysteine through the conserved F or W. The order of the fields is J gene, V gene, CDR3 length, clone size, CDR3 protein. Size values are once, few and many counts, or a class for expanded clones, and some rows have none.

>TRBJ2-1|TRBV12-3/TRBV12-4|13|-
CASSLRELGEQFF
>TRBJ1-6|TRBV27|14|few
CASRLEGWDSPLHF
>TRBJ2-3|TRBV12-3/TRBV12-4|15|-
CASSRPTGGTDTQYF
>TRBJ1-3|TRBV7-2|17|-
CASRLTGGAPSGNTIYF
>TRBJ2-3|TRBV12-3/TRBV12-4|11|few
CAALDTDTQYF
>TRBJ1-5|TRBV10-3|17|few
CAISESWSGGAGQPQHF
>TRBJ2-3|TRBV6-1|17|-
CASSVGASSRRADTQYF
>TRBJ1-6|TRBV28|15|-
CASSTGTGNNSPLHF
>TRBJ2-7|TRBV5-1|14|-
CASKRQGDTYEQYF
>TRBJ1-1|TRBV7-3|15|-
CASSLTSDRATEAFF
>TRBJ2-2|TRBV20-1|11|few
CSARRVGELFF
>TRBJ1-6|TRBV20-1|15|-
CSARVEGAPNSPLHF
>TRBJ2-3|TRBV24-1|11|-
CATSSADTQYF
>TRBJ1-5|TRBV12-3/TRBV12-4|13|-
CASSLTGSQPQHF
>TRBJ2-5|TRBV25-1|12|-
CASGGAEETQYF
>TRBJ1-2|TRBV12-3/TRBV12-4|14|-
CASSEQGADYGYTF
>TRBJ2-7|TRBV20-1|14|-
CSARGTAPSYEQYF
>TRBJ1-2|TRBV4-1|15|few
CASSPYPQGRGGYTF
>TRBJ2-3|TRBV4-1|14|-
CASSLAGPPDTQYF
>TRBJ2-3|TRBV7-2|13|few
CASSLGVRDSQYF
>TRBJ1-2|TRBV20-1|14|-
CSARNLGQGGGYTF
>-|TRBV7-8|16|few
CASSFRDAGEAYEQYF
>TRBJ2-7|TRBV7-8|14|-
CASNLEGQGHEQYF
>TRBJ1-1|TRBV7-2|15|-
CASSLVGAVGTEAFF
>TRBJ2-4|TRBV29-1|14|once
CSVPDRVAKNIQYF
>TRBJ2-3|TRBV29-1|13|few
CSVEATSTDTQYF
>TRBJ2-4|TRBV6-2/TRBV6-3|12|-
CASSYGGNIQYF